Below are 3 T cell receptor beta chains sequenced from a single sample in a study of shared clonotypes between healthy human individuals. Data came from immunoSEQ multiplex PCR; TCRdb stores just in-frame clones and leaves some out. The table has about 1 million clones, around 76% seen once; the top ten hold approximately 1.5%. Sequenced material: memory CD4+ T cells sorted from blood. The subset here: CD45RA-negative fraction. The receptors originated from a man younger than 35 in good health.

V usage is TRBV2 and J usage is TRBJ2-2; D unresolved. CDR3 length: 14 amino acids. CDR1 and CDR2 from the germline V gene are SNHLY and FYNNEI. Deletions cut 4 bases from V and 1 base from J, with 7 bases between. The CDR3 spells CASSGYLNTGELFF. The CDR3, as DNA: TGTGCCAGCAGTGGGTACCTGAACACCGGGGAGCTGTTTTTT.

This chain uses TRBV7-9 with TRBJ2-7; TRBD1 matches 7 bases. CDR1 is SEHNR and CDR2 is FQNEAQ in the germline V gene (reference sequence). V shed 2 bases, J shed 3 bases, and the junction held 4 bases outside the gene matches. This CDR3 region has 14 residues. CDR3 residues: CASSLKDRNYEQYF. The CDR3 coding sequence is TGTGCCAGCAGCTTAAAGGACAGGAACTACGAGCAGTACTTC.

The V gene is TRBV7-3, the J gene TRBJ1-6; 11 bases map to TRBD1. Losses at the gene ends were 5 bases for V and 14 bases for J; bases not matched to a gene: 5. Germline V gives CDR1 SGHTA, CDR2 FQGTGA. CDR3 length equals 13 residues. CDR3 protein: CASSPGTGGALHF. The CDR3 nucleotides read TGTGCCAGCAGCCCAGGGACAGGGGGGGCCCTCCACTTT.